These T cell receptor beta chains were read from a single sample in a study of T-cell memory formation after mild COVID-19. TCRdb passed the 5' RACE reads through MiXCR, listing each CDR3 protein once. The sample consists of some 350,000 distinct CDR3 sequences, 15% to 20% of them appearing once. The material sequenced was PBMCs or a T cell subset sorted from them (not recorded which). These receptors all stem from a man aged 18 to 29 who had mild COVID-19 (a few samples of this study predate the infection). Cell type and time point are not known. Each CDR3 is given with its conserved first and last residue. D genes are given only for firm matches. A row's size may be missing; if present it is once, few, many or a size class.

CDR3nt: TGTGCCAGCAGCCGTGGGATGACCAAAAACATTCAGTACTTC; CDR3aa: CASSRGMTKNIQYF; d_gene: NA; v_gene: TRBV7-2; abundance: few; j_gene: TRBJ2-4
CDR3nt: TGCAGTGCCGCCATCAATGAGCAGTTCTTC; CDR3aa: CSAAINEQFF; d_gene: NA; v_gene: TRBV20-1; abundance: few; j_gene: TRBJ2-1
CDR3nt: TGTGCCAGCAGCCAAACGACCCACAATTCACCCCTCCACTTT; CDR3aa: CASSQTTHNSPLHF; d_gene: NA; v_gene: TRBV11-2; abundance: few; j_gene: TRBJ1-6
CDR3nt: TGTGCCAGCAGCGTACAACTAGCGGTCCCCACCGGGGAGCTGTTTTTT; CDR3aa: CASSVQLAVPTGELFF; d_gene: TRBD2; v_gene: TRBV9; abundance: few; j_gene: TRBJ2-2
CDR3nt: TGTGCCAGCAGTGAAGGAGGTTCAGATACGCAGTATTTT; CDR3aa: CASSEGGSDTQYF; d_gene: NA; v_gene: TRBV12-3/TRBV12-4; abundance: NA; j_gene: TRBJ2-3
CDR3nt: TGTGCCAGCAGCTCCAGTTCGGACAGGGTTGGTGGCTACACCTTC; CDR3aa: CASSSSSDRVGGYTF; d_gene: TRBD1; v_gene: TRBV7-9; abundance: NA; j_gene: TRBJ1-2
CDR3nt: TGCGCCAGCAGCTTCAGATACGGGGGTTCCTACGAGCAGTACTTC; CDR3aa: CASSFRYGGSYEQYF; d_gene: NA; v_gene: TRBV5-1; abundance: few; j_gene: TRBJ2-7
CDR3nt: TGCAGTGCCGCCGGACTCACTGACTATGGCTACACCTTC; CDR3aa: CSAAGLTDYGYTF; d_gene: NA; v_gene: TRBV20-1; abundance: few; j_gene: TRBJ1-2
CDR3nt: TGTGCCAGCAGCCGACACCGGACAGGGGGCCGCCAGTTCTTC; CDR3aa: CASSRHRTGGRQFF; d_gene: TRBD1; v_gene: TRBV6-5; abundance: many; j_gene: TRBJ2-1
CDR3nt: TGCGCCAGCAGCCAACAGCCTGAAGCTGGGGCCAACGTCCTGACTTTC; CDR3aa: CASSQQPEAGANVLTF; d_gene: NA; v_gene: TRBV4-3; abundance: few; j_gene: TRBJ2-6
CDR3nt: TGTGCCAGCAGTTTTGCCTATCTTGAGCAGTTCTTC; CDR3aa: CASSFAYLEQFF; d_gene: NA; v_gene: TRBV12-3/TRBV12-4; abundance: few; j_gene: TRBJ2-1
CDR3nt: TGTGCCAGCAGCTTAGCGGCGGCCGGGGAGCTGTTTTTT; CDR3aa: CASSLAAAGELFF; d_gene: NA; v_gene: TRBV7-9; abundance: few; j_gene: TRBJ2-2
CDR3nt: TGCGCCAGCAGCCAGGCCGGGACTAGCGGGAGTCCTAGCACAGATACGCAGTATTTT; CDR3aa: CASSQAGTSGSPSTDTQYF; d_gene: TRBD2; v_gene: TRBV4-1; abundance: many; j_gene: TRBJ2-3
CDR3nt: TGTGCCAGCAGCCCCCCGGGGGGGAATACGCAGTATTTT; CDR3aa: CASSPPGGNTQYF; d_gene: TRBD2; v_gene: TRBV3-1; abundance: NA; j_gene: TRBJ2-3
CDR3nt: TGTGCCAGCAGCAAAAATCCCGGACAGGGCGGCTACGAGCAGTACTTC; CDR3aa: CASSKNPGQGGYEQYF; d_gene: TRBD1; v_gene: TRBV11-2; abundance: few; j_gene: TRBJ2-7
CDR3nt: TGCAGCGTCTACGGGACAGGGTCCTACGAGCAGTACTTC; CDR3aa: CSVYGTGSYEQYF; d_gene: TRBD1; v_gene: TRBV29-1; abundance: NA; j_gene: TRBJ2-7
CDR3nt: TGTGCCAGCAGCCGCCTCGGAGCGGGGGGTGGCACAGATACGCAGTATTTT; CDR3aa: CASSRLGAGGGTDTQYF; d_gene: TRBD2; v_gene: TRBV5-6; abundance: many; j_gene: TRBJ2-3
CDR3nt: TGCGCCAGCAGCTTCACATCGGGCACTGAAGCTTTCTTT; CDR3aa: CASSFTSGTEAFF; d_gene: NA; v_gene: TRBV5-1; abundance: few; j_gene: TRBJ1-1
CDR3nt: TGCGCCAGCAGCTTGGGCCCCGGGACAGGGTTGTTCGAGGAAAAACTGTTTTTT; CDR3aa: CASSLGPGTGLFEEKLFF; d_gene: TRBD1; v_gene: TRBV5-1; abundance: few; j_gene: TRBJ1-4
CDR3nt: TGCGCCAGCAGCTTTCCGACTAGCCCGAACACCGGGGAGCTGTTTTTT; CDR3aa: CASSFPTSPNTGELFF; d_gene: TRBD2; v_gene: TRBV5-1; abundance: many; j_gene: TRBJ2-2
CDR3nt: TGCAGTGCTAGATGGCAGGGCAATCAGCCCCAGCATTTT; CDR3aa: CSARWQGNQPQHF; d_gene: NA; v_gene: TRBV20-1; abundance: NA; j_gene: TRBJ1-5
CDR3nt: TGCGCCAGCAGCTTTTTGGGGCCCGTGCCGGGTCCAGTATTCAGGGACAGGTCCAATGAGCAGTTCTTC; CDR3aa: CASSFLGPVPGPVFRDRSNEQFF; d_gene: TRBD1; v_gene: TRBV5-1; abundance: few; j_gene: TRBJ2-1
CDR3nt: TGCGCCAGCAGCCAAGACAGGGTGTCTCCCCTAGGGAGAACAGATACGCAGTATTTT; CDR3aa: CASSQDRVSPLGRTDTQYF; d_gene: NA; v_gene: TRBV4-3; abundance: NA; j_gene: TRBJ2-3
CDR3nt: TGTGCCAGCAGCTTAGAGGATGGGAGGGGAAGCAATCAGCCCCAGCATTTT; CDR3aa: CASSLEDGRGSNQPQHF; d_gene: NA; v_gene: TRBV7-2; abundance: few; j_gene: TRBJ1-5
CDR3nt: TGTGCCAGCAGCTTACAGAGTGGCCTAGAGACCCAGTACTTC; CDR3aa: CASSLQSGLETQYF; d_gene: NA; v_gene: TRBV7-2; abundance: NA; j_gene: TRBJ2-5
CDR3nt: TGTGCCAGTAGCATCAACAGGGGAGTCTACGAGCAGTACTTC; CDR3aa: CASSINRGVYEQYF; d_gene: TRBD1; v_gene: TRBV19; abundance: few; j_gene: TRBJ2-7
CDR3nt: TGTGCCAGCCGCTCCATGTCCTATGTCACTAGCACAGATACGCAGTATTTT; CDR3aa: CASRSMSYVTSTDTQYF; d_gene: NA; v_gene: TRBV7-9; abundance: NA; j_gene: TRBJ2-3
CDR3nt: TGCGCCAGCAGCTTAGAGGGGACAGGGGATGGAGAGACCCAGTACTTC; CDR3aa: CASSLEGTGDGETQYF; d_gene: TRBD1; v_gene: TRBV5-1; abundance: NA; j_gene: TRBJ2-5
CDR3nt: TGTGCCAGCAGCCTACGACCCGGGGGAGACGACTACAATGAGCAGTTCTTC; CDR3aa: CASSLRPGGDDYNEQFF; d_gene: NA; v_gene: TRBV4-2; abundance: many; j_gene: TRBJ2-1
CDR3nt: TGCGCCAGCAGCCAGGGACAGGGGTCTTTAACTGAAGCTTTCTTT; CDR3aa: CASSQGQGSLTEAFF; d_gene: TRBD1; v_gene: TRBV4-3; abundance: NA; j_gene: TRBJ1-1
CDR3nt: TGTGCCAGCAGCCAAGATGAGTTACGGACAGATACGCAGTATTTT; CDR3aa: CASSQDELRTDTQYF; d_gene: NA; v_gene: TRBV4-2; abundance: NA; j_gene: TRBJ2-3
CDR3nt: TGTGCCAGTTCCACTCACCGGACAGGGCTCGACGAGCAGTACTTC; CDR3aa: CASSTHRTGLDEQYF; d_gene: TRBD1; v_gene: TRBV6-5; abundance: few; j_gene: TRBJ2-7
CDR3nt: TGTGCCAGCAGCCCGTTGCCCACGAACACCGGGGAGCTGTTTTTT; CDR3aa: CASSPLPTNTGELFF; d_gene: NA; v_gene: TRBV7-3; abundance: NA; j_gene: TRBJ2-2
CDR3nt: TGCGCCAGCAGCTTGGGTCTAGCGAGCACAGATACGCAGTATTTT; CDR3aa: CASSLGLASTDTQYF; d_gene: NA; v_gene: TRBV5-1; abundance: many; j_gene: TRBJ2-3
CDR3nt: TGTGCCAGCAGTATCTACGAGCAGTACTTC; CDR3aa: CASSIYEQYF; d_gene: NA; v_gene: TRBV2; abundance: NA; j_gene: TRBJ2-7
CDR3nt: TGTGCCAGTAAGAAGGGTTCCTACAATGAGCAGTTCTTC; CDR3aa: CASKKGSYNEQFF; d_gene: NA; v_gene: TRBV19; abundance: few; j_gene: TRBJ2-1
CDR3nt: TGCAGTGCTGGCTATGCCGGGACTAGCAATGAGCAGTTCTTC; CDR3aa: CSAGYAGTSNEQFF; d_gene: TRBD2; v_gene: TRBV20-1; abundance: many; j_gene: TRBJ2-1
CDR3nt: TGTGCCAGCAGTCACAACCCCAGGGGCGAGGAACTGTTTTTT; CDR3aa: CASSHNPRGEELFF; d_gene: NA; v_gene: TRBV12-3/TRBV12-4; abundance: few; j_gene: TRBJ1-4
CDR3nt: TGTGCCAGCACAGGGGATCGTCAGCCCCAGCATTTT; CDR3aa: CASTGDRQPQHF; d_gene: NA; v_gene: TRBV12-3/TRBV12-4; abundance: NA; j_gene: TRBJ1-5
CDR3nt: TGTGCCAGCAGCTCTGCGGGGGTGAATACGCAGTATTTT; CDR3aa: CASSSAGVNTQYF; d_gene: TRBD2; v_gene: TRBV5-4; abundance: NA; j_gene: TRBJ2-3
CDR3nt: TGTGCCAGCAGCGAGGCGAGCTCCTACAATGAGCAGTTCTTC; CDR3aa: CASSEASSYNEQFF; d_gene: NA; v_gene: TRBV11-2; abundance: NA; j_gene: TRBJ2-1
CDR3nt: TGTGCCAGCAGCCAGGGACTGTTTAAGCAGTTCTTC; CDR3aa: CASSQGLFKQFF; d_gene: NA; v_gene: TRBV3-1; abundance: NA; j_gene: TRBJ2-1
CDR3nt: TGTGCCAGCAGCCCGACGGACACTGAAGCTTTCTTT; CDR3aa: CASSPTDTEAFF; d_gene: NA; v_gene: TRBV7-9; abundance: NA; j_gene: TRBJ1-1
CDR3nt: TGCAGCGTTCCCGGAGCGCTGGCGAGCACAGATACGCAGTATTTT; CDR3aa: CSVPGALASTDTQYF; d_gene: NA; v_gene: TRBV29-1; abundance: NA; j_gene: TRBJ2-3
CDR3nt: TGTGCCAGCAGCTTACAGGTGCACTACGAGCAGTACTTC; CDR3aa: CASSLQVHYEQYF; d_gene: NA; v_gene: TRBV11-2; abundance: NA; j_gene: TRBJ2-7
CDR3nt: TGTGCCAGCAGTACGAGCGGGGGGGCCGGGGAGCTGTTTTTT; CDR3aa: CASSTSGGAGELFF; d_gene: TRBD2; v_gene: TRBV2; abundance: NA; j_gene: TRBJ2-2
CDR3nt: TGTGCCAGCAGCCCGGGGCAGAGCGGGACCCAGTACTTC; CDR3aa: CASSPGQSGTQYF; d_gene: NA; v_gene: TRBV7-2; abundance: few; j_gene: TRBJ2-5
CDR3nt: TGTGCCAGCAGCTTAGCACTAGCGGTAAACATTCAGTACTTC; CDR3aa: CASSLALAVNIQYF; d_gene: TRBD2; v_gene: TRBV7-9; abundance: few; j_gene: TRBJ2-4
CDR3nt: TGTGCCACCAGCAAGGAGCAGAACTATGGCTACACCTTC; CDR3aa: CATSKEQNYGYTF; d_gene: NA; v_gene: TRBV15; abundance: few; j_gene: TRBJ1-2
CDR3nt: TGTGCCAGCAGCTCGGGGACAGGCATTCAGTACTTC; CDR3aa: CASSSGTGIQYF; d_gene: TRBD1; v_gene: TRBV7-6; abundance: many; j_gene: TRBJ2-4
CDR3nt: TGCGCCAGCAGCTTGGTAGCAGGGGCCGGGGCCGGGGAGCTGTTTTTT; CDR3aa: CASSLVAGAGAGELFF; d_gene: NA; v_gene: TRBV5-1; abundance: many; j_gene: TRBJ2-2
CDR3nt: TGTGCCAGCAGTTACGGAGGAGGGCCTTTGAATCAGCCCCAGCATTTT; CDR3aa: CASSYGGGPLNQPQHF; d_gene: NA; v_gene: TRBV6-2/TRBV6-3; abundance: NA; j_gene: TRBJ1-5